The T cell receptor (beta chain) described here comes from a study of relationships among human T cell subsets. After CD25, CD56 and CD294 bead selections, the flow-through was collected as Th1 cells. Regarding the study as a whole: Clones with over 100 reads held over 60% of CD8+ cytotoxic sequences. Some CD4+CD8+ double-positive cells may remain after bead sorting. Th1, Th2 and regulatory subsets overlapped substantially in CDR3 sequences.

From mRNA, alpha and beta CDR3 regions were amplified using semiquantitative ARM-PCR. Exponential amplification used communal superprimers after tagged nested gene-specific primers in ARM-PCR. Exonuclease cleared nested primers, then first-round products were reamplified. TCRdb re-called the multiplex PCR reads with MiXCR, one entry per CDR3 protein. The sample carries about 13,000 distinct CDR3 sequences, roughly 65% recorded once. Germline V gives CDR1 MNHEY, CDR2 SVGEGT. V shed 4 bases, J shed 3 bases, and the junction held 2 bases outside the gene matches. The CDR3 runs 13 residues. Details on this clonotype: The antigen remains undetermined.

The V and J genes are TRBV6-2 or TRBV6-3 and TRBJ1-1; 7 bases are shared with TRBD1. Sequenced: CD4+ Th1 cells sorted from blood. The source of this sequence is a man aged 35 to 55 in good health. In nucleotides, the CDR3 is TGTGCCAGCAGTTCAGGGGGATACACTGAAGCTTTCTTT. Protein product: CASSSGGYTEAFF.